Given below is one T cell receptor (beta chain) in context. As yet, its antigen is unknown. The PCR employed 60 Vbeta primers together with 13 Jbeta primers. TCRdb keeps only in-frame clones here, not all; method: immunoSEQ multiplex PCR. This table has 70,000 to 100,000 clones, roughly 67% appearing once. This entry is derived from a study of cytomegalovirus exposure and HLA in healthy donors. Findings of the study overall: The study had only CMV serostatus as immune exposure information. For most subjects, TCR beta sequences were reported to predict HLA-A and HLA-B alleles with accuracy.

CDR1 and CDR2 (germline): SEHNR, FQNEAQ (reference sequence). This CDR3 has 11 amino acids. The V gene lost 2 bases and the J gene lost 7 bases, with 3 bases spanning the gap. Nominally healthy donors provided the samples, though records likely missed some immune exposures. This chain connects TRBV7-9 to TRBJ2-1; no definite D call. The sequencing sample was made of PBMCs. The TCR sequence derives from a woman in her 50s in good health and CMV-seropositive. CDR3 protein: CASSLLNEQFF. The CDR3 region has the DNA TGTGCCAGCAGCTTACTAAATGAGCAGTTCTTC.